Each of the 7 T cell receptor beta chains below was sequenced from the same sample in a study of shared clonotypes between healthy human individuals (dated by TCRdb to the early 2020s). Receptor libraries were prepared by the immunoSEQ multiplex PCR assay. Here the immuneACCESS table is served through TCRdb, limited to in-frame sequences with V and J called. Missing clones are a known gap in these copies; in checked studies unresolved V genes cover under half, and the rest lacks a known reason. The sample data list about 2 million clones, and over 85% of these were observed just once. Jointly, the top ten make up roughly 1.1% of the sample. CD8 naive samples were CD45RO-negative cells positively selected for CCR7, giving a CD45RA+CCR7+ population that excluded TemRA cells. Sequenced input: naive CD8+ T cells sorted from blood. Sample cell subset or site, as interpreted from the label and publication: CD45RA+CCR7+. These TCRs come from a man between 18 and 35 years old in good health.

This chain uses TRBV6-6 with TRBJ1-1; D uncertain. The V gene lost 7 bases and the J gene lost 1 base, with 4 bases spanning the gap. The CDR3 runs to 11 residues. Germline values: CDR1 MNHNY, CDR2 SVGAGI (reference sequence). This chain's CDR3 is CASIWNTEAFF. The DNA of the CDR3 is TGTGCCAGCATTTGGAACACTGAAGCTTTCTTT.

Points on this clone: Other DNA sequences of this sample code for an identical CDR3. The genes are TRBV29-1 and TRBJ2-1; no clear D gene. The CDR3 spans 10 residues. Germline lookup yields CDR1 SQVTM and CDR2 ANQGSEA. CDR3: CSALGNEQFF. CDR3 nucleotide sequence: TGCAGTGCGTTAGGCAATGAGCAGTTCTTC.

The chain recombines TRBV11-3 with TRBJ2-1; the D is unclear. The CDR3 has 12 amino acids. Looked up from germline, CDR1 is SGHNT and CDR2 is YENEEA. V was trimmed by 3 bases and J by 9 bases, leaving 9 bases between them. The CDR3 nucleotides read TGTGCCAGCAGCTTTGACTTTAGTGAGCAGTTCTTC. Translation: CASSFDFSEQFF.

CDR3 sequence: CEAGGPYEQYF. Here the CDR3 DNA reads TGTGAAGCGGGGGGACCGTACGAGCAGTACTTC. V is TRBV27 and J is TRBJ2-7, with 9 bases fitting TRBD2. CDR1 and CDR2 from the germline V gene are MNHEY and SMNVEV (reference sequence). The CDR3 runs 11 residues.

Concerning this clone: Other DNA sequences within the sample encode an identical CDR3. V and J are TRBV7-9 and TRBJ1-2; TRBD1 aligns across 11 bases. Germline V gene lookup returns CDR1 SEHNR and CDR2 FQNEAQ (reference sequence). J lost 6 bases, V lost 1 base, and 1 base had no gene match. The CDR3 runs to 14 residues. CDR3 in DNA: TGTGCCAGCAGCTTAGGGACAGGGGGCGATGGCTACACCTTC. Encoded protein: CASSLGTGGDGYTF.

The chain links TRBV6-6 to TRBJ1-2; unclear D gene. Germline values: CDR1 MNHNY, CDR2 SVGAGI (reference sequence). V was trimmed by 0 bases and J by 3 bases, leaving 8 bases between them. The CDR3 is 14 amino acids. CDR3 loop: CASSYSTADYGYTF. CDR3 nucleotide sequence: TGTGCCAGCAGTTACTCGACGGCCGACTATGGCTACACCTTC.

The chain combines TRBV6-1 with TRBJ2-7; 9 bases align to TRBD1. V lost 4 bases and J lost 2; bases outside the gene matches: 12. This CDR3 is 17 amino acids long. Per germline, CDR1 MNHNS and CDR2 SASEGT. The CDR3: CASSVTGGALPPYEQYF. DNA of the CDR3: TGTGCCAGCAGTGTTACAGGGGGCGCATTGCCCCCCTACGAGCAGTACTTC.